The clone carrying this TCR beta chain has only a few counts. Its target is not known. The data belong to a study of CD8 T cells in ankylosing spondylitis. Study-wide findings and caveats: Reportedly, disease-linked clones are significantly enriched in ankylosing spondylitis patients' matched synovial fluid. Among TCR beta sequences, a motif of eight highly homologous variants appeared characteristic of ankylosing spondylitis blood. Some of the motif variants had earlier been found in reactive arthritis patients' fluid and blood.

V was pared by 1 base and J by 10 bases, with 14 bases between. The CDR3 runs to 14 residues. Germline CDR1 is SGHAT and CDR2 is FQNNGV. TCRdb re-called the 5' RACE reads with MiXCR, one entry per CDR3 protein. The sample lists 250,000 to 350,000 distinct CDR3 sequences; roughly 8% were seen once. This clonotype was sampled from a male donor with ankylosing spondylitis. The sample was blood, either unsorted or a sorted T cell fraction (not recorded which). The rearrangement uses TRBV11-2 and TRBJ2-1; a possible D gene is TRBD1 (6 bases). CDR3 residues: CASSLGDDRREQFF. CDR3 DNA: TGTGCCAGCAGCTTAGGCGACGACAGGCGGGAGCAGTTCTTC.